This T cell receptor beta chain appears in the sequencing data of a study of control samples from healthy donors and cancer patients. TCRdb keeps only in-frame clones here, not all; method: immunoSEQ multiplex PCR. Of about 85,000 clones listed, about 88% are singletons. This clonotype was sampled from an older woman in good health. Sequenced material: blood.

CDR3 bases: TGTGCCAGCAGCCAAGGAAATAGCGGGAGGGCCCAAGAGACCCAGTACTTC. Amino acid sequence: CASSQGNSGRAQETQYF. The chain couples TRBV4-2 to TRBJ2-5, with 11 bases fitting TRBD2. CDR3 size: 17 residues. V shed 1 base and J 1 base; nucleotides not matched to a gene: 5. Germline CDR1 is LGHNA and CDR2 is YNFKEQ.